This TCR beta chain is drawn from a study of cytomegalovirus exposure and HLA in healthy donors. Study-level points and caveats: Some TCR beta chains (about 180 of them) were listed as cytomegalovirus-associated. Further analysis was carried out later, and it showed several of the most significant clusters appearing linked to common viral pathogens.

Looked up from germline, CDR1 is GTSNPN and CDR2 is SVGIG (reference sequence). The V gene lost 0 bases and the J gene lost 4 bases, with 6 bases spanning the gap. There are 12 residues in the CDR3. Primers: 60 Vbeta forward and 13 Jbeta reverse. Repertoires were generated with immunoSEQ multiplex PCR, while TCRdb's copy carries only in-frame clones and drops some. Among 76,000 or so clones listed, around four fifths were seen once. Concerning this clone itself: Antigen unknown.

Sequences were obtained from PBMCs. The chain is built from TRBV30 and TRBJ1-1; no firm D call. This TCR came from a woman in her 40s in good health and CMV-seropositive. CDR3 nucleotides: TGTGCCTGGAGTGTACTGCGCACTGAAGCTTTCTTT. Its translation is CAWSVLRTEAFF. Drawing the rest from reference TRBV30 and TRBJ1-1, the complete variable domain is SQTIHQWPATLVQPVGSPLSLECTVEGTSNPNLYWYRQAAGRGLQLLFYSVGIGQISSEVPQNLSASRPQDRQFILSSKKLLLSDSGFYLCAWSVLRTEAFFGQGTRLTVV.